This T cell receptor (beta chain) was obtained from a study of shared clonotypes between healthy human individuals (dated by TCRdb to the early 2020s). In the study overall: The cohort included three men and a couple of women between 18 and 49 years of age. Leukapheresis yielded between about 0.8 and 9.5 billion PBMCs per donor. To estimate repertoire size and how much clonotype sharing occurs between individuals, the study deeply sequenced the blood TCR repertoires of roughly 5 healthy adults. For each donor, three plates each were used for CD4 naive and CD4 memory, two plates were used for CD8 naive, and one plate was used for CD8 memory. To increase sequencing depth and limit assay-specific biases, TCR repertoire library preparation and sequencing were carried out by different laboratories using diverse techniques.

Spanning cysteine to phenylalanine, the CDR3 consists of 14 amino acids. Just CDR3 DNA is preserved here, 42 bases in frame from base 1. CDR1 and CDR2 are read off the germline V gene as MDHEN and SYDVKM. V is reduced by 2 bases and J by 6 bases, leaving a spacing of 10 bases between them. Broader findings and caveats from the paper: Naive subsets generally had larger estimated clonotype richness than memory subsets did. Pairwise subsampling indicated that sequencing depth was expected to affect the degree of clonotype sharing among donors. Compared with non-shared clonotypes, the clonotypes found in all four sorted-subset donors had higher generation probabilities. Because the study included only a small number of donors, the genetic and exposure-history diversity represented was limited. Rarefaction of sorted-subset datasets indicated incomplete sequencing despite the large sequencing depth. Sampling was restricted to blood, and TCR repertoires in tissues likely differ from the TCR repertoires found in blood. When a handful of donors were compared, the shared fraction of clonotypes was around 5% for naive CD4, less than 4% for naive CD8, about 2.5% for memory CD4, and around 0.37% for memory CD8.

CD8 naive samples were obtained by positive selection for CCR7 among CD45RO-negative cells, yielding a CD45RA+CCR7+ population from which TemRA cells were excluded. Healthy HIV-negative adults with no recently reported acute infections or vaccinations were included as donors. Every donor was a Caucasian adult living in Nashville, Tennessee, USA. Blood was obtained by leukapheresis, after which PBMCs were separated by Ficoll-Histopaque density gradient centrifugation and cryopreserved in liquid nitrogen vapor phase. Purity and quantity of every magnetically sorted T cell population were checked by analytical flow cytometry. Each sorted fraction had its genomic DNA isolated and then quantified by UV absorbance on a Nanodrop 2000c. Using the deep immunoSEQ assay, multiplex PCR amplified TCR CDR3 regions from genomic DNA. Extracted genomic DNA from each cell subset was spread evenly across all wells of several immunoSEQ 96-well plates, with each plate serving as a replicate. Each replicate PCR for sorted subsets received around 210 ng genomic DNA, equal to about 30,000 T cell genomes. Purified libraries were measured with a Qubit 3.0 fluorometer, size-checked on a Bioanalyzer 2100, and measured again with the KAPA Library Quantification kit. A separate single-read 150-cycle Illumina NextSeq 550 flow cell was used to sequence each immunoSEQ 96-well plate. On the study's bioinformatics: Because only junctional sequences without quality scores were contained in the immunoSEQ output, filtering matching that applied to full-length reads could not be performed. Sequences were annotated with PyIR, a Python wrapper for IgBLAST v1.9, and V/J genes and CDR3 were assigned using IMGT germline references. Reads were removed for weak V/J assignments (E-value above 1e-6), missing CDR3, stop codons, out-of-frame junctions, or ambiguous translated residues. A V3J clonotype was defined by an identical inferred V gene, J gene, and CDR3 amino acid sequence. To compute the percentage overlap between repertoires, the number of shared unique clonotypes was divided by the size of the smaller repertoire. RTK rarefaction, the Chao1 estimator, and Recon v2.1 estimates of unobserved clonotypes were used to assess repertoire richness. OLGA was used to compute generation probabilities for all TCRbeta clonotypes that the gDNA method yielded from a few donors. TCRdb retrieved this table from immuneACCESS and kept in-frame rearrangements only. Not all clones are present; in checked studies, unresolved V genes account for under half, and no reason is known for the remainder. The V and J calls and clone size were taken over from that table, and D and trimming were inferred from the DNA. Across this sample there are about 2.1 million clones, with over 85% seen only once. The leading ten clones occupy about 1.6% of the sample.

On this clone itself: Its antigen is still unknown. It has no much larger one-base neighbor in the sample; base qualities were not kept.

The sequencing input was naive CD8+ T cells from PBMCs. The sample's cell subset or site label is to be understood as: CD45RA+CCR7+. The receptor chain draws on TRBV28 and TRBJ2-2, with no confidently assigned D gene. The sequence was obtained from a man in his late teens or twenties in good health. Some clones in this sample may be carry-over from other donors' samples. The DNA sequence follows: TGTGCCAGCAGTTTAATGGGCGCGGCCGGGGAGCTGTTTTTT. Its amino acids are CASSLMGAAGELFF.